This TCR beta chain is from a study of cytomegalovirus exposure and HLA in healthy donors (dated by TCRdb to 2016 to 2017). Regarding the research as a whole: In an earlier analysis of 587 of the donors, 250 to 350 Gb of sequence data and 100 million or so unique TCR beta sequences from 180 million or so T cells were reported. Besides the first cohort of 666 subjects, a separate validation cohort made up of roughly 120 different subjects was used. Roughly 5 DR-DQ haplotypes were handled as single units for association and clustering, since linkage in the cohort was strong. Typing coverage varied by locus: roughly 620-640 donors for A, B, C, DRB1 and DQB1; around 560 for DQA1; 600 to 610 for DPA1; 450 to 480 for DPB1. To study patterns of TCR occurrence, a later analysis re-analyzed previously published TCR beta repertoires from several hundred donors and added high-resolution HLA genotyping. Rather than using new phenotypic data, the later analysis identified candidate immune exposures from TCR beta sequences and from how often those sequences occurred across donors. HLA typing included class I and class II loci at four-digit resolution. The study combined high-throughput TCR immunosequencing, statistical association of individual TCRs with disease status, and machine learning to predict cytomegalovirus infection status. Donor age, sex, ethnicity and CMV serostatus were compiled together with the repertoire data. Of the roughly 410 genotyped donors, approximately 80% were placed in the genetic ancestry cluster associated with self-reported Caucasian donors. Using immunosequencing, the study profiled T cell repertoires from 666 subjects and related those repertoires to cytomegalovirus serostatus. A later genetic analysis took genome-wide SNP genotypes for about three fifths of the roughly 670 donors and used that subset as a discovery cohort. The study was designed to test whether signatures of past pathogen exposure could be identified by cataloging public T cell receptors. Across some 400 genotyped donors of the cohort, an average of 235,054 unique TCR beta nucleotide sequences per donor were sequenced, and approximately 17% of those sequences were non-productive. An earlier analysis of 587 of the donors used high-throughput TCR beta sequencing to judge whether each TCR beta V gene segment behaved as functional or pseudogenic. Roughly 300 gigabases of sequencing data and about 92 million unique TCR sequences made up an early release that covered nearly 650 HLA-typed donors. All discovery cohort repertoires had been generated on a single sequencing platform.

The cohort consisted of 666 healthy bone marrow donors. All cohort members were sampled while nominally healthy, although unrecorded immune exposures were likely present. The donor was CMV seronegative and belonged to the group of 352 seronegative cohort members. A peripheral blood sample was provided by each donor, and peripheral blood mononuclear cells were used for TCR beta sequencing. The Qiagen DNeasy Blood Extraction Kit was used to extract genomic DNA from the blood cell samples. With respect to this clone: The target of this receptor is not known. No clone much larger than this one lies a single base away; base qualities are absent.

V trim: 3 bases; J trim: 7 bases; unmatched bases: 6. The CDR3 has 15 amino acids, counting the end cysteine and phenylalanine. Only the CDR3 DNA stays, 45 bases, in frame from base 1. The germline V gene encodes CDR1 MGHRA and CDR2 YSYEKL. The library was produced with the immunoSEQ multiplex PCR assay. For the multiplex PCR, a mixture combining 60 forward primers for TCR Vbeta segments and 13 reverse primers for TCR Jbeta segments was used. Amplification of the CDR3 region of rearranged TCR beta genes was performed with a multiplex PCR assay on genomic DNA. The Illumina HiSeq System was used to sequence the amplified TCR beta libraries as 87-base-pair reads. From the authors' description of their analysis: In a later analysis, around 80 million unique TCR beta chains were counted across the roughly 670 repertoires, and roughly 10 million of these chains were shared by at least two donors. To remove PCR and sequencing errors, raw reads were error-corrected and collapsed into unique sequences using a nearest-neighbor algorithm that merged closely related sequences. To assign V, D and J gene segments, CDR3 sequences were aligned to IMGT reference sequences. For a sequence to be retained, a match of at least six nucleotides was required to both a V gene segment and a J gene segment. A rearrangement was called productive if the CDR3 had no stop codons and remained in frame with V and J, and every other rearrangement was called non-productive. Following IMGT convention, CDR3 was defined as the stretch from the second conserved V-encoded cysteine to the conserved J-encoded phenylalanine. In an earlier analysis of around 640 of the donors, sequences lacking an unambiguous match to a single V gene segment were excluded. In an earlier analysis of about 590 of the donors, a V segment was called functional when productive rearrangements were above 56.7%, and segregating when the standard deviation between donors exceeded 5%. To diagnose cytomegalovirus status from the catalog of TCR beta chain sequences, a statistical classification framework was built. In a later analysis, V and J genes were assigned by comparing TCR nucleotide sequences against IMGT/GENE-DB human TR gene sequences. Using the TCRdist pipeline, a later analysis assigned CDR3 sequences along with most-parsimonious VDJ recombination scenarios. In a later analysis, every TCR beta chain was defined by the combination of its CDR3 amino acid sequence and its V-gene family, and reads without a unique V-gene family were dropped. To address suspected cross-contamination and a sequencing artifact, a later analysis removed 450 to 700 highly shared, low-generation-probability nucleotide sequences. In a later analysis, a clonal expansion index for each public chain was calculated from normalized within-repertoire ranks of inferred template counts. In a later analysis, generation probabilities were computed using a VDJ recombination model fitted to out-of-frame rearrangements, and the results were checked against IGoR. In a later analysis, TCR-TCR, TCR-HLA and TCR-CMV co-occurrence was scored with hypergeometric tests, and a repertoire-size bias correction was applied to TCR pairs. To estimate false discovery rates, a later analysis permuted the HLA or CMV assignments 20 times. In a later analysis, co-occurring TCRs were grouped using DBSCAN, and TCRdist sequence similarity was added for clustering within HLA-allele-positive subsets. For co-occurrence clustering, repertoires with fewer than 30,000 or more than 120,000 public chains were excluded, along with five repertoires with anomalous nucleotide sharing. TCRdb took over this immuneACCESS table, retaining in-frame rearrangements with V and J assigned. Such tables are incomplete; in checked studies, under half of the missing clones stem from an unresolved V gene, and the remainder is unexplained. That table furnishes V, J and clone size, whereas the DNA furnished D and trimming. The sample table holds nearly 110,000 clones, of which roughly 80% were seen once. In total, the top ten clones hold around 2.3% of the sample.

The paper's findings and limits, for the study overall: Because the 87-base-pair reads could not distinguish some IMGT-functional V segments, including TRBV6-2 and TRBV6-3, those segments were excluded. A later analysis associated 15,000 to 20,000 TCR beta sequences with specific HLA alleles at a false discovery rate of 0.05. Because counts were too low, about 18 rarely observed V segments, including chromosome 9 orphons, were excluded from the earlier analysis of around 590 of the donors. A total of 150 to 200 TCR beta chains were listed by the study as associated with cytomegalovirus. In a later analysis, most CMV-associated TCR beta chains were found to appear HLA-restricted, with HLA associations seemingly driven largely by CMV exposure. Compared with equally common non-associated chains, HLA-associated TCR beta chains in a later analysis were more clonally expanded and had lower generation probabilities. The authors suggested that the approach could potentially be generalized to other disease states and immunological phenotypes. A further reported finding was that TCR beta sequences accurately predicted the HLA-A and HLA-B alleles for most subjects in the first cohort. A group of highly shared sequence variants was considered likely to be a technical artifact of the sequencing pipeline. A later genetic analysis reported fewer N-insertions in productive TCRs among donors in an Asian-associated ancestry cluster than the 666-donor mean. Three of the identified cytomegalovirus-associated TCR beta chains were confirmed in vitro to be specific for cytomegalovirus antigens. An association between a missense DCLRE1C variant and V-gene and J-gene trimming of TCR beta chains was found in a later genetic analysis and replicated in an independent cohort. Only TCR beta chains were sequenced in this cohort, and the absence of alpha or paired-chain data limited detectable features. Presence/absence analyses assumed roughly uniform sequencing depth across donors, an assumption that may not hold. Cytomegalovirus status was reported to be diagnosed by the classifier with high specificity and sensitivity in both the original and validation cohorts. Because some donors lacked HLA typing at each locus, the association tests relied only on the typed subset. Most TCR sequences were seen in very few donors, while some public TCRs were found in many individuals. A later analysis found that TCR association rates varied across HLA loci, with DRB1 alleles showing the most associated TCRs and HLA-C alleles the fewest. In a later analysis, several top co-occurrence clusters were reported to appear linked to parvovirus B19, influenza, CMV and Epstein-Barr virus. An earlier analysis of approximately 500 of the donors showed that most TCR beta V segments appeared in productive rearrangements either about 87% or about 30% of the time, which broadly matched IMGT annotations. For the cohort, immune exposure information was limited to CMV serostatus. When HLA alleles, especially DR and DQ, strongly co-occurred, TCR associations were difficult to assign to individual alleles. Linkage disequilibrium might explain the correlated functional status among segregating V segments, but an unknown experimental factor could not be excluded.

The rearrangement combines TRBV4-1 with TRBJ1-4, with TRBD1 identical over 9 junction bases. The TCR comes from a young man in good health and CMV-seronegative. Sequencing was performed on PBMCs. The base sequence is TGCGCCAGCAGCCAGGTGGACAGGGGCGGTGAAAAACTGTTTTTT. Its product reads: CASSQVDRGGEKLFF.